This is a list of T cell receptor beta chains from one sample in a study of cytomegalovirus exposure and HLA in healthy donors. Only in-frame clones appear in the TCRdb table, and some are missing; sequencing was by immunoSEQ multiplex PCR. The sample lists about 120,000 clones; around 70% were seen once. The material sequenced was PBMCs. The receptor source for this set is a woman aged 45-60 years in good health and CMV-seropositive. CDR3s include the opening cysteine and the closing phenylalanine or tryptophan. Each record gives: J gene, clone size, V gene, D gene, CDR3 DNA, CDR3 protein. The D gene is left open where the match is weak. Size is omitted from some rows. Given values are once, few, many or a class for expanded clones.

TRBJ1-2,NA,TRBV4-2,TRBD1,TGTGCCAGCGGCCCCCAGGGGGACTATGGCTACACCTTC,CASGPQGDYGYTF
TRBJ2-1,NA,TRBV7-9,TRBD2,TGTGCCAGCAGCTCCCGGGGAGCGGGGAGCTCCTACAATGAGCAGTTCTTC,CASSSRGAGSSYNEQFF
TRBJ2-5,NA,TRBV19,TRBD2,TGTGCCAGTAGTTCCTCTAGCGGGATCGCCGAGACCCAGTACTTC,CASSSSSGIAETQYF
TRBJ2-7,NA,TRBV6-1,NA,TGTGCCAGCAGTGATTTTATGACAGGCCGAGTCAGCTACGAGCAGTACTTC,CASSDFMTGRVSYEQYF
TRBJ1-2,once,TRBV6-6,NA,TGTGCCAGCAGCACCGACAACCTTCCGAACTATGGCTACACCTTC,CASSTDNLPNYGYTF
TRBJ2-4,NA,TRBV10-3,NA,TGTGCCATCAGTGAATATGACATTCAGTACTTC,CAISEYDIQYF
TRBJ2-5,NA,TRBV7-9,TRBD2,TGTGCCAGCAGCTCACTAGCGGGAGAGGAGACCCAGTACTTC,CASSSLAGEETQYF
TRBJ1-1,NA,TRBV9,NA,TGTGCCAGCAGCCCGGGCGACAGGCCCACTGAAGCTTTCTTT,CASSPGDRPTEAFF
TRBJ1-1,few,TRBV5-4,NA,TGTGCCAGCAGCATCAACAGGGACACTGAAGCTTTCTTT,CASSINRDTEAFF
TRBJ2-7,once,TRBV28,TRBD1,TGTGCCAGCAAGGGGACAGCCTACGAGCAGTACTTC,CASKGTAYEQYF
TRBJ2-1,few,TRBV7-9,NA,TGTGCCAGCAGCAACCAGGGGAATGAGCAGTTCTTC,CASSNQGNEQFF
TRBJ1-1,once,TRBV18,NA,TGTGCCAGCTCACCACCATTCGGGGGGGGCTCAACTGAAGCTTTCTTT,CASSPPFGGGSTEAFF
TRBJ2-5,NA,TRBV28,TRBD2,TGTGCCAGCAGTCAAGGACTAGTTGGACAAGAGACCCAGTACTTC,CASSQGLVGQETQYF
TRBJ1-2,NA,TRBV7-2,TRBD1,TGTGCCAGCAGCTTGGGACAGGGCTATGGCTACACCTTC,CASSLGQGYGYTF